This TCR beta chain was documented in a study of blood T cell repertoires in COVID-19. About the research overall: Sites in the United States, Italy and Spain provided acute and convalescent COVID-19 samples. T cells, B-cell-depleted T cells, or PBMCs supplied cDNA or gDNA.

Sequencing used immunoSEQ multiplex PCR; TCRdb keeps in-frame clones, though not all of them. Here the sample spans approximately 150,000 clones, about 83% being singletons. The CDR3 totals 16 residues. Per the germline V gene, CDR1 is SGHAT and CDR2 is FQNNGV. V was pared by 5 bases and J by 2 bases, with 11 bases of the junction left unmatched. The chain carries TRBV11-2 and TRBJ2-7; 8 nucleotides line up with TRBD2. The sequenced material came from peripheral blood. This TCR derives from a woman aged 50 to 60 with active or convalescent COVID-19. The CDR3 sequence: CASSPTGGSRAYEQYF. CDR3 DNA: TGTGCCAGCAGCCCAACGGGAGGGTCGAGGGCCTACGAGCAGTACTTC.